Below, 20 T cell receptor beta chains from the same sample are listed, as sequenced in a study of blood T cell repertoires in COVID-19. Generated by immunoSEQ multiplex PCR, the TCRdb table keeps only in-frame clones and is missing some. The sample records around 130,000 clones, about 80% being singletons. Sequencing was carried out using peripheral blood. These receptor sequences come from a human donor in a cohort sampled during active COVID-19.

This clone appeared a single time. This chain joins TRBV5-4 and TRBJ2-7, with TRBD1 matching 11 bases. Per germline, CDR1 SGHNT and CDR2 YYREEE (reference sequence). Losses at the gene ends were 4 bases for V and 2 bases for J; bases not matched to a gene: 5. CDR3 length: 15 residues. CDR3 sequence (DNA): TGTGCCAGCAGCCTGGGACAGGGGGTGACCTACGAGCAGTACTTC. It encodes CASSLGQGVTYEQYF.

This clone was seen a handful of times. This chain joins TRBV2 and TRBJ1-4; D not resolved. Between the trimmed V and J ends, which lost 6 bases and 0 bases, there was a span of 14 bases. The CDR3 runs 16 residues. CDR1 is SNHLY, CDR2 FYNNEI, per germline. The CDR3 reads CASRREPTATNEKLFF. For the CDR3, the DNA is TGTGCCAGCAGGAGGGAACCGACTGCAACTAATGAAAAACTGTTTTTT.

The gene calls are TRBV5-6 and TRBJ2-7; TRBD1 aligns across 11 bases. Germline V gene data show CDR1 as SGHDT and CDR2 as YYEEEE. The CDR3 loop spans 16 amino acids. V was clipped by 1 base and J by 3 bases; unmatched bases: 6. CDR3 sequence (DNA): TGTGCCAGCAGCTTGTCGGGGACAGGGGGAATCTACGAGCAGTACTTC. It is translated as CASSLSGTGGIYEQYF.

The chain uses TRBV6-5 and TRBJ2-1, with TRBD2 identical over 10 bases. The germline gives CDR1 MNHEY, CDR2 SVGAGI. V gave up 6 bases and J gave up 1 base; unmatched junction bases: 3. This CDR3 contains 15 residues. The CDR3 DNA is TGTGCCAGCAGAAGCGGGGGGGCTTCCTACAATGAGCAGTTCTTC. It translates to CASRSGGASYNEQFF.

This chain uses TRBV30 with TRBJ1-6; D remains unclear. The germline V gene encodes CDR1 GTSNPN and CDR2 SVGIG (reference sequence). The CDR3 is 15 amino acids. Trimming removed 4 bases at V and 0 bases at J, with 10 bases between. The CDR3 reads CAWKSRSSYNSPLHF. For the CDR3, the DNA is TGTGCCTGGAAAAGCCGGAGCTCCTATAATTCACCCCTCCACTTT.

The chain is built from TRBV7-6 and TRBJ2-1; perhaps TRBD1 as D (5 bases). This CDR3 comprises 14 residues. Trimming pared 6 bases from V and 0 bases from J, leaving 9 bases between. Germline V CDR1 and CDR2: SGHVS, FNYEAQ. CDR3 protein: CASRQESSYNEQFF. The CDR3 bases are TGTGCCAGCAGACAGGAGAGCTCCTACAATGAGCAGTTCTTC.

The V and J genes are TRBV5-1 and TRBJ2-2, with a tentative D call TRBD1 (6 bases). The CDR3 runs 14 residues. Germline CDR1 and CDR2: SGHRS and YFSETQ. Trimming shortened V by 4 bases and J by 1 base, and 8 bases separated the two germline ends. The CDR3 DNA follows: TGCGCCAGCAGCGAGACAGGGAACACCGGGGAGCTGTTTTTT. Translated, it gives CASSETGNTGELFF.

This sequence joins TRBV12-3 or TRBV12-4 and TRBJ1-1; D remains unclear. This CDR3 is 11 amino acids long. V gave up 3 bases and J gave up 6 bases, with 5 bases separating them. The CDR3 region has the DNA TGTGCCAGCAGTTTTCTGTCTGAAGCTTTCTTT. Residues: CASSFLSEAFF.

The chain links TRBV6-5 to TRBJ1-4, with D perhaps TRBD1 (6 bases). Germline lookup yields CDR1 MNHEY and CDR2 SVGAGI. V was trimmed by 5 bases and J by 5 bases, leaving 15 bases between them. This CDR3 region has 15 residues. In DNA form, the CDR3 reads TGTGCCAGCAGTATCCTACAGGGTCAGAATGAAAAACTGTTTTTT. Translating gives CASSILQGQNEKLFF.

This clone came up a few times. The chain is built from TRBV6-5 and TRBJ1-1; no definite D call. Trimming took 7 bases from V and 3 from J, leaving 12 bases between them. The length of the CDR3 is 13 residues. The germline gives CDR1 MNHEY, CDR2 SVGAGI. CDR3: CASISLLDTEAFF. The CDR3 bases are TGTGCCAGCATTTCTCTCCTAGACACTGAAGCTTTCTTT.

This sequence joins TRBV12-2 and TRBJ2-7; the table assigns TRBD2, which was not confirmed against the DNA. TRBV12-2 is a known pseudogene. The CDR3 is 17 residues long. CDR3 sequence (DNA): TGTGCAAGTCGTCCCGGGACTAGCGGGGGGGCCTCCTACGAGCAGTACTTC. Translation gives CASRPGTSGGASYEQYF.

This clone was seen only once. The chain couples TRBV11-2 to TRBJ2-3; 11 bases agree with TRBD2. CDR1 and CDR2 (germline): SGHAT, FQNNGV. V was pared by 7 bases and J by 2 bases, with 8 bases of the junction left unmatched. This CDR3 region has 16 residues. CDR3 nucleotide sequence: TGTGCCAGCACCTTTAGCGGGGGGGCTATCACAGATACGCAGTATTTT. Translation: CASTFSGGAITDTQYF.

The chain links TRBV30 to TRBJ1-2; D remains ambiguous. V lost 2 bases, J lost 4 bases, and 17 bases lay in between. The CDR3 is 15 amino acids. Germline assignment: CDR1 GTSNPN and CDR2 SVGIG (reference sequence). The CDR3 bases are TGTGCCTGGAGTCCCAAATCACGTGCCAGCTATGGCTACACCTTC. It translates to CAWSPKSRASYGYTF.

V and J are TRBV28 and TRBJ1-1, with 7 positions matching TRBD1. Germline assignment: CDR1 MDHEN and CDR2 SYDVKM. With 7 bases clipped from V and 1 base from J, the junction kept 6 bases outside the gene matches. This CDR3 region has 14 residues. CDR3 DNA: TGTGCCAGCACCTCGGACAGGTCGAACACTGAAGCTTTCTTT. Translating it yields CASTSDRSNTEAFF.

This clone appeared a few times. This chain uses TRBV4-1 with TRBJ1-5, with D perhaps TRBD1 (5 bases). With 1 base removed from V and 1 base from J, the gap between germline ends came to 8 bases. The CDR3 loop spans 15 amino acids. Germline V gene lookup returns CDR1 MGHRA and CDR2 YSYEKL. CDR3 sequence: CASSQGQGSNQPQHF. The CDR3 region has the DNA TGCGCCAGCAGCCAAGGTCAGGGAAGCAATCAGCCCCAGCATTTT.

The V gene is TRBV6-5, the J gene TRBJ1-3; D is undetermined. Per germline, CDR1 MNHEY and CDR2 SVGAGI. This CDR3 is built from 14 residues. Between the trimmed V and J ends, which lost 6 bases and 3 bases, there was a span of 12 bases. The CDR3: CASRAGRDGNTIYF. CDR3 nucleotides: TGTGCCAGCAGGGCAGGTCGAGATGGAAACACCATATATTTT.

The chain employs TRBV18 and TRBJ2-5; possibly TRBD1 for D (6 bases). Trimming cost V 4 bases and J 5 bases, with 14 bases left between them. The germline gives CDR1 KGHSH, CDR2 LQKENI. The CDR3 length is 14 residues. In nucleotides, the CDR3 is TGTGCCAGCTCACTTTGGGACACAGGGGAGACCCAGTACTTC. Its protein is CASSLWDTGETQYF.

This clone was detected once. The chain has TRBV5-1 and TRBJ1-1; D is unresolved. This CDR3 contains 16 residues. CDR1 and CDR2 from the germline V gene are SGHRS and YFSETQ. Trimming shortened V by 4 bases and J by 0 bases, and 16 bases separated the two germline ends. CDR3 bases: TGCGCCAGCAGCCCCTTAACGGCAGGCCTGAACACTGAAGCTTTCTTT. Translating gives CASSPLTAGLNTEAFF.

The CDR3: CASSSRVVSNQPQHF. The CDR3, as DNA: TGTGCCAGCAGTTCTCGGGTGGTCAGCAATCAGCCCCAGCATTTT. The chain joins TRBV7-8 to TRBJ1-5; D call uncertain. Germline CDR1 reads SGHVS; CDR2 reads FQNEAQ. This CDR3 spans 15 amino acids. V lost 6 bases and J 1 base, leaving 13 bases between the germline ends. Full variable domain (missing parts from reference TRBV7-8 and TRBJ1-5): GAGVSQSPRYKVAKRGQDVALRCDPISGHVSLFWYQQALGQGPEFLTYFQNEAQLDKSGLPSDRFFAERPEGSVSTLKIQRTQQEDSAVYLCASSSRVVSNQPQHFGDGTRLSIL.

This clone was recorded once. V gene TRBV19 combines with J gene TRBJ1-3; D is ambiguous. This CDR3 region has 13 residues. CDR1 and CDR2 (germline): LNHDA, SQIVND (reference sequence). V was cut by 5 bases and J by 0 bases, with 5 bases left in between. The CDR3 DNA reads as TGTGCCAGTAGTCAGTTCTCTGGAAACACCATATATTTT. As protein: CASSQFSGNTIYF.